The source of this TCR beta chain is a study of blood T cell repertoires in COVID-19. Study in general: Sites across the United States, Italy and Spain contributed samples from acute and convalescent COVID-19.

V was pared by 6 bases and J by 5 bases, with 11 bases of the junction left unmatched. Germline CDR1 reads SGHNT; CDR2 reads YYREEE (reference sequence). CDR3 size: 14 residues. As processed by the authors: For nucleated cells, counts were estimated from reference gene primer amplification. The data were produced by immunoSEQ multiplex PCR, yet TCRdb's version contains in-frame clones alone and is incomplete. The V and J calls and the clone size are those of that table, but D and trimming were determined from the DNA. The table lists about 500,000 clones, 89% of them singletons. The sequence was collected from a man aged 18 to 29 with COVID-19, enrolled during active disease. Material: peripheral blood. This sequence joins TRBV5-4 and TRBJ2-7, with TRBD1 matching 7 bases. Written as DNA, the CDR3 is TGTGCCAGCACCCCGGGACAGCGAAATAACGAGCAGTACTTC. Translated: CASTPGQRNNEQYF.